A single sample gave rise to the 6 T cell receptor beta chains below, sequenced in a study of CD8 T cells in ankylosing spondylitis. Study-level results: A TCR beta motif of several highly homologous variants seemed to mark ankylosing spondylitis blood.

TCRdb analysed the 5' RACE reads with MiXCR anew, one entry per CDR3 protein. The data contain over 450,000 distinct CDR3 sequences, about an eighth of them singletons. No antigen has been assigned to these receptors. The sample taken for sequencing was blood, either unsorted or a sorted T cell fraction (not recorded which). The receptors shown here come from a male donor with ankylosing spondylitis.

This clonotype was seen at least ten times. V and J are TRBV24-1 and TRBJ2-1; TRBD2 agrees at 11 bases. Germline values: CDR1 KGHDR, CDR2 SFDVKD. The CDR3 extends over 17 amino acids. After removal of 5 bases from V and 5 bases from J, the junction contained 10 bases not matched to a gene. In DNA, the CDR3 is TGTGCCACCAGTGGCGGTAGCGGGAGGGCCTCAGACAATGAGCAGTTCTTC. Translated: CATSGGSGRASDNEQFF.

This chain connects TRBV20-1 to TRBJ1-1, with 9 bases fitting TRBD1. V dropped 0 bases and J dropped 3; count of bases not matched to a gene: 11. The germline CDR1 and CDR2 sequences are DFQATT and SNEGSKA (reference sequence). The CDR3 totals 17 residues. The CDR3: CSARDRLGDRVDTEAFF. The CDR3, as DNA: TGCAGTGCTAGAGATCGTCTGGGGGACAGGGTAGACACTGAAGCTTTCTTT.

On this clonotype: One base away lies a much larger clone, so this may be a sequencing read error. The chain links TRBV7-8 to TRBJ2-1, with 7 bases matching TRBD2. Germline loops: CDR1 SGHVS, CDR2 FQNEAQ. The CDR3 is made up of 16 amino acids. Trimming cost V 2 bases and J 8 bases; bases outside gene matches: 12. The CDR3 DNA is TGTGCCAGCAGCTTACCGACACTAGCGAGGTACGATGAGCAGTTCTTC. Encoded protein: CASSLPTLARYDEQFF.

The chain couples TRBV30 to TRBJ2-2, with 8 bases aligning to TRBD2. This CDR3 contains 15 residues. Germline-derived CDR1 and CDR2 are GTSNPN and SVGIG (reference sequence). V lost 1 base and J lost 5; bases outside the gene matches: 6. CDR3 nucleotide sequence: TGTGCCTGGAGTGGAAGCGGGAGTAGTACCGGGGAGCTGTTTTTT. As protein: CAWSGSGSSTGELFF.

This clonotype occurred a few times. The CDR3 DNA reads TGTGCCAGCTCACCAATTCGGGGGCCCCAAGAGACCCAGTACTTC. Protein: CASSPIRGPQETQYF. The chain couples TRBV18 to TRBJ2-5, with D perhaps TRBD1 or TRBD2 (6 bases each). Germline values: CDR1 KGHSH, CDR2 LQKENI. The CDR3 consists of 15 residues. Trimming took off 2 bases at V and 1 base at J, with 11 bases between the two ends.

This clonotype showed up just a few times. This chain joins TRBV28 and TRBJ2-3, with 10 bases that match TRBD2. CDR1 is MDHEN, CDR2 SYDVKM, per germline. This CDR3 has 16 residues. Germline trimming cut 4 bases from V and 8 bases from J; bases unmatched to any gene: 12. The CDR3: CASSSPAGGPLRTQYF. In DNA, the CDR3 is TGTGCCAGCAGTTCACCAGCGGGAGGGCCTTTGCGTACGCAGTATTTT.